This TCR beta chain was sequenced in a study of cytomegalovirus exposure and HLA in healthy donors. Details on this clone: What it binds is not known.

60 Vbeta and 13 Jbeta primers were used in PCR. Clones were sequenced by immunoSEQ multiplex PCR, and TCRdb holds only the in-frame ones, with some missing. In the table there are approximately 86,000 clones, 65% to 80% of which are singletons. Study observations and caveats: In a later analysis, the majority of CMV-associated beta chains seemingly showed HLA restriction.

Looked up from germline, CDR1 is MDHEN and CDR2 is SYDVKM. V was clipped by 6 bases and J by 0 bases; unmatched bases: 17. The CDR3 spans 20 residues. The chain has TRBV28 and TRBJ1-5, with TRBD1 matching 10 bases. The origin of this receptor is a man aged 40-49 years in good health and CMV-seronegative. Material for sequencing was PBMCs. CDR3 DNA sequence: TGTGCCAGCAGCCGGCGCCCGGGACAGGGGATTTTTTTTAGCAATCAGCCCCAGCATTTT. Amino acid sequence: CASSRRPGQGIFFSNQPQHF.